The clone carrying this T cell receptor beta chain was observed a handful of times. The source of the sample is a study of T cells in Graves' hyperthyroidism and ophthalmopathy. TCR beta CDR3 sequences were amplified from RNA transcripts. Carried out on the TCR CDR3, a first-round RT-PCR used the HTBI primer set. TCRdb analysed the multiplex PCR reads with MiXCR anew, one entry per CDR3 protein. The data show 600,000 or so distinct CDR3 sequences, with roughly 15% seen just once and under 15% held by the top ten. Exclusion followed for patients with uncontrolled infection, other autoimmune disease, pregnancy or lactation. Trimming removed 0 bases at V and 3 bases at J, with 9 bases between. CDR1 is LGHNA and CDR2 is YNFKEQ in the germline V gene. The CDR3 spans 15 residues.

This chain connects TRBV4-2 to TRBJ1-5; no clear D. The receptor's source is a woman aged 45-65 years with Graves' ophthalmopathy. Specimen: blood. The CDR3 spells CASSQDQGLNQPQHF. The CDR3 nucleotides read TGTGCCAGCAGCCAAGATCAAGGACTCAATCAGCCCCAGCATTTT.